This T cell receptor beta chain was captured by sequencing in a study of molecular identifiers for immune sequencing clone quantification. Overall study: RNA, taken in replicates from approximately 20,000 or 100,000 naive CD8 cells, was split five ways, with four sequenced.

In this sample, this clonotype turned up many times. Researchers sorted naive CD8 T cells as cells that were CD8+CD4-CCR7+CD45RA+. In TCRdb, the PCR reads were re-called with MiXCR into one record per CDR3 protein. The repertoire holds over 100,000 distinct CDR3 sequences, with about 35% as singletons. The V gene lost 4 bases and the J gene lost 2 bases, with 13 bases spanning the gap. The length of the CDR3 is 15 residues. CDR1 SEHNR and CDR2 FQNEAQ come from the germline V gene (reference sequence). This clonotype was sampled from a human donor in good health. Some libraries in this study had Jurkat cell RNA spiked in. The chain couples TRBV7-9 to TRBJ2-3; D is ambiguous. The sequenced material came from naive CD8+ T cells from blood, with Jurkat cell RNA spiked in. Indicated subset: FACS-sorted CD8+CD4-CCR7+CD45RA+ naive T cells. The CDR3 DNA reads TGTGCCAGCAGCTCCCTTTTAGCCTACACAGATACGCAGTATTTT. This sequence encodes CASSSLLAYTDTQYF.